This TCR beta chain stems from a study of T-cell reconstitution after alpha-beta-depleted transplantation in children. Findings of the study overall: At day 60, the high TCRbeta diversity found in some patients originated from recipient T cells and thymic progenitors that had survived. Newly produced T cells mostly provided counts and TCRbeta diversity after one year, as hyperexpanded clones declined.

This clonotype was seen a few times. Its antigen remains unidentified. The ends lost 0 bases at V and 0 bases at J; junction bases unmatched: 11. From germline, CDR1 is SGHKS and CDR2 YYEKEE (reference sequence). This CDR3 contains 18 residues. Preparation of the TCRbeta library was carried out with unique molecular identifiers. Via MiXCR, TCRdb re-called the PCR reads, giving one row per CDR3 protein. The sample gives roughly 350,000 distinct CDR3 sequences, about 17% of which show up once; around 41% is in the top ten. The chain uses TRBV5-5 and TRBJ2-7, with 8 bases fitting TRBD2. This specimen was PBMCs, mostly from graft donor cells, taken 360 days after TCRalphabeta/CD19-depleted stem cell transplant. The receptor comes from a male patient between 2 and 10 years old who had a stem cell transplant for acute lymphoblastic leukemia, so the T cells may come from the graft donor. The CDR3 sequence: CASSLDPPLAVGSYEQYF. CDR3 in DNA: TGTGCCAGCAGCTTGGATCCCCCACTAGCGGTGGGCTCCTACGAGCAGTACTTC.